These 17 T cell receptor beta chains were all obtained from the same sample, sequenced in a study of regulatory T cells in long-lasting Graves disease. The time point denotes: newly diagnosed GD, antithyroid drugs for less than 3 months. Extracted PBMC RNA gave rise to the TCR library. CDR3-region Arm-PCR and iRepertoire HTBI primers produced the TCR beta libraries. TCRdb recomputed calls from the multiplex PCR reads with MiXCR, one row per CDR3 protein. This repertoire shows about 560,000 distinct CDR3 sequences, more than 15% found once; its top ten account for more than 10%. These records were also assigned to another study, of T cells in Graves' hyperthyroidism and ophthalmopathy.

Specimen: peripheral blood mononuclear cells (PBMCs), collected at new diagnosis, from a patient treated with antithyroid drugs. All receptors come from a man in his late teens or twenties with Graves disease.

The gene calls are TRBV19 and TRBJ1-4, with D maybe TRBD1 (6 bases). Germline loops: CDR1 LNHDA, CDR2 SQIVND (reference sequence). V lost 9 bases and J 11 bases, leaving 16 bases between the germline ends. There are 12 residues in the CDR3. DNA for the CDR3: TGTGCCAGCGGACTACAGGGTGTCAAACTGTTTTTT. Translated: CASGLQGVKLFF.

This clonotype has only a few counts. The chain couples TRBV7-9 to TRBJ1-2; D unclear. V was cut by 1 base and J by 4 bases, with 10 bases left in between. Germline loops: CDR1 SEHNR, CDR2 FQNEAQ (reference sequence). The CDR3 runs 14 residues. This chain's CDR3 is CASSLGVGVYGYTF. The DNA for the CDR3 is TGTGCCAGCAGCTTAGGCGTCGGGGTCTATGGCTACACCTTC.

This clonotype showed up just once. In nucleotides, the CDR3 is TGTGCCAGCAGTCCCGCTGGCCTCTTTGATGAGCAGTTCTTC. Its protein product is CASSPAGLFDEQFF. The gene calls are TRBV28 and TRBJ2-1, with D uncertain. The CDR3 runs to 14 residues. Germline CDR1 and CDR2: MDHEN and SYDVKM. V was pared by 5 bases and J by 8 bases, with 16 bases between.

This clonotype appeared many times. This chain connects TRBV25-1 to TRBJ1-3, with D hard to call. The germline CDR1 and CDR2 sequences are MGHDK and SYGVNS. Trimming took off 1 base at V and 1 base at J, with 11 bases between the two ends. There are 16 residues in the CDR3. CDR3: CASSELQDPSGNTIYF. The CDR3, as DNA: TGTGCCAGCAGTGAATTGCAAGATCCTTCTGGAAACACCATATATTTT.

This clonotype has only a few counts. The rearrangement joins TRBV25-1 to TRBJ2-1, with D perhaps matching TRBD2 (5 bases). The CDR3 length is 14 residues. V shed 5 bases and J shed 2 bases, with 10 bases lying between them. Germline loops: CDR1 MGHDK, CDR2 SYGVNS. In DNA form, the CDR3 reads TGTGCCAGCAGTAAGAGGGTTGCCTACAATGAGCAGTTCTTC. Its translation is CASSKRVAYNEQFF.

The table lists this clonotype with many counts. The gene calls are TRBV29-1 and TRBJ2-1; 7 bases map to TRBD1. The junction had 15 bases not matched to a gene; V was cut back by 6 bases and J by 7 bases. Germline CDR1 and CDR2: SQVTM and ANQGSEA. The CDR3 loop spans 15 amino acids. The CDR3 DNA reads as TGCAGCGTAGACCGCACAGGGGATAGTGGTAATGAGCAGTTCTTC. Amino acids: CSVDRTGDSGNEQFF.

V is TRBV27 and J is TRBJ2-5; TRBD1 is a possible D gene (5 bases). V lost 3 bases and J 5 bases, leaving 10 bases between the germline ends. The CDR3 extends over 13 amino acids. CDR1 MNHEY and CDR2 SMNVEV come from the germline V gene (reference sequence). Here the CDR3 reads CASSFQGLETQYF. DNA of the CDR3: TGTGCCAGCAGTTTTCAGGGTCTTGAGACCCAGTACTTC.

Of note for this clonotype: It is likely a read error: a sequence one base away is far more abundant. V usage is TRBV7-2 and J usage is TRBJ2-1, with 8 bases matching TRBD2. This CDR3 has 22 amino acids. Germline lookup yields CDR1 SGHTA and CDR2 FQGNSA. Unmatched junction bases numbered 23, after V lost 4 bases and J lost 0 bases. CDR3 DNA: TGTGCCAGCAGCTCCCCCAGAGGTCCAGCGGGAGATCCACGGGGCTCCTACAATGAGCAGTTCTTC. Translating it yields CASSSPRGPAGDPRGSYNEQFF.

This clonotype was seen a handful of times. The chain uses TRBV19 and TRBJ1-2; 10 nucleotides agree with TRBD1. The CDR3 consists of 14 residues. Trimming cost V 9 bases and J 4 bases; bases outside gene matches: 8. Germline loops: CDR1 LNHDA, CDR2 SQIVND (reference sequence). In DNA form, the CDR3 reads TGTGCCAGCACACGGACAGGGGGTTCCTATGGCTACACCTTC. Amino acids: CASTRTGGSYGYTF.

This clonotype was recorded a few times. This chain joins TRBV28 and TRBJ2-3, with 9 bases aligning to TRBD2. The CDR3 has 14 residues. From germline, CDR1 is MDHEN and CDR2 SYDVKM. The V and J ends lost 10 bases and 2 bases, in that order; junction bases with no gene match: 7. This chain's CDR3 is CATLAGVATDTQYF. The CDR3 nucleotides are TGTGCCACCTTAGCGGGAGTAGCCACAGATACGCAGTATTTT.

The chain combines TRBV5-1 with TRBJ2-6, with D unclear. Germline CDR1 reads SGHRS; CDR2 reads YFSETQ. The CDR3 has 14 amino acids. V lost 7 bases and J lost 5, with 13 bases in between. The CDR3: CASLELWRANVLTF. In nucleotides, the CDR3 is TGCGCCAGCCTAGAACTCTGGAGGGCCAACGTCCTGACTTTC.

This clonotype was recorded many times. This sequence joins TRBV7-9 and TRBJ1-1; TRBD1 aligns across 7 bases. This CDR3 contains 17 residues. Germline V gene lookup returns CDR1 SEHNR and CDR2 FQNEAQ (reference sequence). The V segment lost 5 bases and the J segment 1 base; nucleotides outside the gene matches: 13. DNA of the CDR3: TGTGCCAGCAGCCCGCGGACAGGAAGTACAGAGAACACTGAAGCTTTCTTT. It encodes CASSPRTGSTENTEAFF.

This clonotype was seen at least ten times. The chain couples TRBV11-2 to TRBJ2-7, with D maybe TRBD1 (6 bases). The V end was cut by 3 bases, the J end by 6 bases, with 15 bases between. The germline gives CDR1 SGHAT, CDR2 FQNNGV. The CDR3 is 14 residues long. CDR3 sequence (DNA): TGTGCCAGCAGCTTCGGCAGGGGTTTCTCCGAGCAGTACTTC. It translates to CASSFGRGFSEQYF.

The chain has TRBV3-1 and TRBJ2-7; 8 bases match TRBD2. The V and J ends lost 2 bases and 5 bases, in that order; junction bases with no gene match: 17. CDR3 length: 18 residues. CDR1 and CDR2 (germline): LGHDT, YNNKEL (reference sequence). CDR3 sequence reads: CASSQLPGTGTSWDEQYF. DNA for the CDR3: TGTGCCAGCAGCCAACTGCCGGGGACCGGGACTAGTTGGGACGAGCAGTACTTC.

This clonotype was recorded only once. The chain combines TRBV7-2 with TRBJ1-3; D is perhaps TRBD1 (6 bases). The length of the CDR3 is 16 residues. The V end lost 3 bases, the J end lost 4 bases, and 16 bases lay between the germline ends. Germline assignment: CDR1 SGHTA and CDR2 FQGNSA. CDR3 residues: CASSFKVGAGGNTIYF. CDR3 DNA: TGTGCCAGCAGCTTCAAAGTGGGGGCAGGCGGAAACACCATATATTTT.

This clonotype was seen many times. This chain uses TRBV11-2 with TRBJ2-1; 10 nucleotides agree with TRBD1. The CDR3 consists of 14 residues. V was clipped by 3 bases and J by 8 bases; unmatched bases: 4. Germline loops: CDR1 SGHAT, CDR2 FQNNGV. CDR3 DNA: TGTGCCAGCAGCTTGGGGACAGGGGAGTATGAGCAGTTCTTC. This gives the protein CASSLGTGEYEQFF.

This clonotype was seen a handful of times. The junction departs from germline at one end; a sequencing error may be responsible. The chain recombines TRBV3-1 with TRBJ2-1, with 7 bases lining up with TRBD1. In germline, CDR1 is LGHDT, CDR2 YNNKEL (reference sequence). The CDR3 runs 13 residues. CDR3 region: CASSRLLGQATAF. DNA for the CDR3: TGTGCCAGCAGCCGCCTACTCGGACAGGCGACTGCCTTC.